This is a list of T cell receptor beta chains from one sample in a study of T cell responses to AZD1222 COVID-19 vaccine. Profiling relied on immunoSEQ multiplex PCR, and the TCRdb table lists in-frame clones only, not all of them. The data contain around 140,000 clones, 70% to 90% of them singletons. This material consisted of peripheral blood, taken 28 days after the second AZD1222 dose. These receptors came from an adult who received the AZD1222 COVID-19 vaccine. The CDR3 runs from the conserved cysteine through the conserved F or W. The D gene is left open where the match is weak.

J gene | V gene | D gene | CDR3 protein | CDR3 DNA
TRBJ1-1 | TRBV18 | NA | CASANRVSTEAFF | TGTGCCAGCGCAAACAGGGTTAGCACTGAAGCTTTCTTT
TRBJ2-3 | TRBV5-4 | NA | CASSGRLGGTDTQYF | TGTGCCAGCAGCGGAAGACTAGGAGGCACAGATACGCAGTATTTT
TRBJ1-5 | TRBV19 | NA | CASSSGNQPQHF | TGTGCCAGTAGTAGTGGGAATCAGCCCCAGCATTTT
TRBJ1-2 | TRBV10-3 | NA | CATSRDALGYTF | TGTGCCACCTCCCGGGACGCCCTAGGCTACACCTTC
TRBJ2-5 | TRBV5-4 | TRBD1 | CASSQHTGTARVVKETQYF | TGTGCCAGCAGCCAACATACCGGGACAGCCAGAGTCGTTAAAGAGACCCAGTACTTC
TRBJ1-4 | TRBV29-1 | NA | CSVGNEKLFF | TGCAGCGTTGGGAATGAAAAACTGTTTTTT
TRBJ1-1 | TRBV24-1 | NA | CATSDFRGQSFF | TGTGCCACCAGTGATTTTCGGGGTCAGTCGTTCTTT
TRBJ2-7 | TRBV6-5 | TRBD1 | CASRRGQGSYEQYF | TGTGCCAGCAGACGGGGACAGGGATCCTACGAGCAGTACTTC
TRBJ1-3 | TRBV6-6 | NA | CASLPNSGNTIYF | TGTGCCAGCCTACCGAACTCTGGAAACACCATATATTTT
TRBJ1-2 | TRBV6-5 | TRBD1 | CASSPDRDYGYTF | TGTGCCAGCAGCCCAGACAGGGACTATGGCTACACCTTC
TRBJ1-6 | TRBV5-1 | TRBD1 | CASSFGTGVLYSPLHF | TGCGCCAGCAGCTTCGGGACAGGGGTTCTTTATTCACCCCTCCACTTT